The table lists the clone carrying this T cell receptor beta chain with many counts. CDR3 length equals 15 residues. CDR1 is MNHEY, CDR2 SVGAGI, per germline. The ends were cut back, 4 bases at V and 2 bases at J, with 13 bases in the middle. The data were obtained in a study of T-cell reconstitution after alpha-beta-depleted transplantation in children. It was with unique molecular identifiers that the TCRbeta library was prepared. Using its own MiXCR run on the PCR reads, TCRdb lists one record per CDR3 protein. The sample carries over 400,000 distinct CDR3 sequences, roughly an eighth recorded once.

Specimen: PBMCs from the stem cell graft donor, collected from the stem cell graft. J is TRBJ2-3 and V is TRBV6-5; D may be TRBD2 (5 bases). This receptor was taken from a human donor who donated a stem cell graft to a child with combined immunodeficiency. The CDR3: CASSSRDNPTDTQYF. DNA for the CDR3: TGTGCCAGCAGTTCCCGGGATAACCCCACAGATACGCAGTATTTT.